This entry lists 6 T cell receptor beta chains sequenced from one sample in a study of T cell changes during pregnancy in multiple sclerosis. TCRdb keeps only in-frame clones here, not all; method: immunoSEQ multiplex PCR. Here the sample spans approximately 31,000 clones, over 85% being singletons. The starting material was CD4+ T cells from peripheral blood mononuclear cells, obtained in the second trimester of pregnancy. These receptors were collected from a female donor in good health, enrolled as a control in a pregnancy study.

The chain couples TRBV9 to TRBJ1-2, with D possibly matching TRBD1 (6 bases). From germline, CDR1 is SGDLS and CDR2 YYNGEE. This CDR3 is built from 15 residues. The germline V and J ends were trimmed by 2 bases and 4 bases, with 15 bases remaining between them. The CDR3 region is CASSVNPGTTYGYTF. The DNA of the CDR3 is TGTGCCAGCAGCGTCAACCCAGGGACAACCTATGGCTACACCTTC.

This rearrangement joins TRBV7-2 to TRBJ2-5; 8 bases fit TRBD1. Judging by the DNA end, TRBJ2-7 fits better; the J call may be wrong. CDR3 length: 15 amino acids. Per germline, CDR1 SGHTA and CDR2 FQGNSA. The CDR3 here is CASSLSGQAKGEQYF. The CDR3 DNA is TGTGCCAGCAGCTTGTCGGGACAGGCCAAGGGCGAGCAGTACTTC.

V and J are TRBV5-1 and TRBJ2-7; TRBD1 matches at 7 bases. J gave up 6 bases and V 4 bases, and 10 bases lay outside the gene matches. This CDR3 spans 14 amino acids. Germline V gene sequence: CDR1 SGHRS, CDR2 YFSETQ. The CDR3 region has the DNA TGCGCCAGCAGCCCGAGGCAATGGGACAGCGAGCAGTACTTC. Translated: CASSPRQWDSEQYF.

This clone appeared once. The rearrangement joins TRBV29-1 to TRBJ2-3, with D perhaps matching TRBD2 (6 bases). The length of the CDR3 is 18 residues. Trimming removed 6 bases from V and 0 bases from J, with 25 bases in between. The germline gives CDR1 SQVTM, CDR2 ANQGSEA. In nucleotides, the CDR3 is TGCAGCGTCGGGACCGGGGGTAGAAGGGCGTCTAGCACAGATACGCAGTATTTT. It is translated as CSVGTGGRRASSTDTQYF.

The gene calls are TRBV11-2 and TRBJ2-1, with 7 bases lining up with TRBD2. With V trimmed by 6 bases and J by 10 bases, 6 bases remained unmatched. The CDR3 is made up of 12 amino acids. Germline CDR1 and CDR2: SGHAT and FQNNGV. CDR3 bases: TGTGCCAGCAGGCCCGGGACTACGGAGCAGTTCTTC. This encodes CASRPGTTEQFF.

This clone was detected once. At one boundary the junction diverges from the germline segment, which might be a read error. V and J are TRBV5-1 and TRBJ2-7; 8 bases are a match to TRBD2. The germline V gene encodes CDR1 SGHRS and CDR2 YFSETQ. The CDR3 totals 15 residues. The CDR3 DNA follows: TGCGCCAGCAGCGTCACTAGCGGTGTTTCCTCCGAGCAGTACTTC. Protein: CASSVTSGVSSEQYF.